The 25 T cell receptor beta chains given below trace back to one sample, sequenced in a study of blood T cell repertoires in COVID-19. Here immunoSEQ multiplex PCR was the method, and the copy in TCRdb shows in-frame clones only, minus some. The table includes 300,000 to 450,000 clones, around 87% detected once. Sequencing was done on a sample of PBMCs or T cells enriched from blood (not recorded which). The source is a man younger than 30 who had recovered from COVID-19.

This sequence joins TRBV6-5 and TRBJ1-2, with D uncertain. The CDR3 is 11 residues long. The V and J ends lost 2 bases and 4 bases respectively, with 2 bases between them. The germline V gene encodes CDR1 MNHEY and CDR2 SVGAGI. CDR3 nucleotide sequence: TGTGCCAGCAGTTACCTCTATGGCTACACCTTC. Amino acid sequence: CASSYLYGYTF.

The genes are TRBV7-2 and TRBJ2-5; TRBD1 matches 9 bases. Germline CDR1 reads SGHTA; CDR2 reads FQGNSA. J gave up 5 bases and V 5 bases, and 6 bases lay outside the gene matches. CDR3 length: 14 amino acids. The CDR3 DNA reads as TGTGCCAGCAGCCCTAGGACAGGGGCCGAGACCCAGTACTTC. Its translation: CASSPRTGAETQYF.

This clone came up once. V gene TRBV9 combines with J gene TRBJ2-7; D is ambiguous. The germline CDR1 and CDR2 sequences are SGDLS and YYNGEE. The ends were cut back, 0 bases at V and 3 bases at J, with 10 bases in the middle. The CDR3 has 14 residues. The CDR3 bases are TGTGCCAGCAGCGTAGGTAACTCCTACTACGAGCAGTACTTC. It specifies CASSVGNSYYEQYF.

The chain joins TRBV7-7 to TRBJ1-4; D remains ambiguous. This CDR3 comprises 15 residues. In germline, CDR1 is SSHAT, CDR2 FNYEAQ (reference sequence). V was trimmed by 1 base and J by 0 bases, leaving 6 bases between them. CDR3 sequence: CASSLVRSTNEKLFF. The CDR3 DNA is TGTGCCAGCAGCTTAGTGAGATCAACTAATGAAAAACTGTTTTTT.

The chain has TRBV5-1 and TRBJ1-2; D perhaps matches TRBD1 (6 bases). The V gene lost 6 bases and the J gene lost 5 bases, with 14 bases spanning the gap. Germline loops: CDR1 SGHRS, CDR2 YFSETQ. The CDR3 is 13 amino acids. The CDR3 loop reads CASTAGASYGYTF. Written as DNA, the CDR3 is TGCGCCAGCACCGCGGGGGCTTCGTATGGCTACACCTTC.

DNA for the CDR3: TGTGCCAGTAAGCAGGGACTTAACTACGAGCAGTACTTC. Amino acids: CASKQGLNYEQYF. The rearrangement uses TRBV19 and TRBJ2-7; TRBD2 is a possible D gene (6 bases). Germline V gene lookup returns CDR1 LNHDA and CDR2 SQIVND (reference sequence). The CDR3 is 13 amino acids. V was cut by 7 bases and J by 3 bases, with 13 bases left in between. The variable domain in full, with the rest retrieved from reference TRBV19 and TRBJ2-7, is DGGITQSPKYLFRKEGQNVTLSCEQNLNHDAMYWYRQDPGQGLRLIYYSQIVNDFQKGDIAEGYSVSREKKESFPLTVTSAQKNPTAFYLCASKQGLNYEQYFGPGTRLTVT.

The rearrangement uses TRBV27 and TRBJ2-1; D may be TRBD2 (7 bases). The CDR3 runs to 16 residues. Deletions cut 7 bases from V and 0 bases from J, with 16 bases between. CDR1 MNHEY and CDR2 SMNVEV come from the germline V gene (reference sequence). The CDR3 region is CASTPEGGSSYNEQFF. The CDR3 DNA reads TGTGCCAGCACCCCGGAGGGGGGGAGCTCCTACAATGAGCAGTTCTTC.

The gene calls are TRBV27 and TRBJ2-4, with 10 bases identical to TRBD1. This CDR3 contains 14 residues. The J segment lost 7 bases and the V segment lost 5 bases, leaving 5 bases of the junction unmatched. Per germline, CDR1 MNHEY and CDR2 SMNVEV (reference sequence). CDR3 protein: CASSPRQGANIQYF. The CDR3 DNA reads TGTGCCAGCAGTCCACGACAGGGGGCTAACATTCAGTACTTC.

The genes are TRBV27 and TRBJ2-3; the D is unclear. This CDR3 is built from 14 residues. Germline values: CDR1 MNHEY, CDR2 SMNVEV (reference sequence). Trimming pared 3 bases from V and 1 base from J, leaving 8 bases between. The CDR3 is CASSLAEGTDTQYF. As DNA, the CDR3 is TGTGCCAGCAGTTTGGCAGAGGGCACAGATACGCAGTATTTT.

The V and J genes are TRBV5-6 and TRBJ2-1; 10 nucleotides align to TRBD2. The CDR3 contains 14 residues. Trimming at V came to 7 bases and at J to 8 bases, leaving 9 bases not matched to a gene. Germline V lookup: CDR1 SGHDT, CDR2 YYEEEE. The CDR3 sequence: CASGGLANIYEQFF. The CDR3 nucleotides are TGTGCCAGCGGGGGACTAGCGAATATCTATGAGCAGTTCTTC.

The V and J genes are TRBV7-2 and TRBJ2-2; the D gene is possibly TRBD1 (5 bases). CDR1 is SGHTA and CDR2 is FQGNSA in the germline V gene. Deletions cut 5 bases from V and 6 bases from J, with 13 bases between. The length of the CDR3 is 14 residues. Here the CDR3 reads CASSARTGAGELFF. The CDR3 DNA reads TGTGCCAGCAGCGCACGCACAGGCGCCGGGGAGCTGTTTTTT.

This clone occurred a few times. The chain recombines TRBV6-1 with TRBJ2-5; no firm D call. Germline loops: CDR1 MNHNS, CDR2 SASEGT. V lost 2 bases and J 2 bases, leaving 9 bases between the germline ends. This CDR3 region has 14 residues. The CDR3 loop reads CASSETAGQETQYF. CDR3 coding DNA: TGTGCCAGCAGTGAAACGGCAGGACAAGAGACCCAGTACTTC.

The chain recombines TRBV14 with TRBJ2-1, with 7 bases lining up with TRBD1. Unmatched junction bases numbered 9, after V lost 3 bases and J lost 7 bases. The CDR3 covers 15 residues. Germline V gene data show CDR1 as SGHDN and CDR2 as FVKESK. The CDR3 sequence is CASSQIRTGGNEQFF. For the CDR3, the DNA is TGTGCCAGCAGCCAGATCCGGACAGGTGGTAATGAGCAGTTCTTC.

The chain has TRBV3-1 (or the pseudogene TRBV3-2) and TRBJ2-7; D gene ambiguous. The CDR3 is 15 amino acids. V lost 1 base and J 4 bases, leaving 14 bases between the germline ends. Germline lookup yields CDR1 LGHDT and CDR2 YNNKEL (reference sequence). The CDR3 here is CASSQVIRGPYEQYF. Here the CDR3 DNA reads TGTGCCAGCAGCCAAGTCATCCGCGGCCCTTACGAGCAGTACTTC.

The V call is TRBV12-5, the J call TRBJ2-1, with a weak D call TRBD2 (6 bases). V was cut by 0 bases and J by 7 bases, with 16 bases left in between. The germline V gene encodes CDR1 LGHNT and CDR2 FRNRAP. The CDR3 is made up of 16 amino acids. The CDR3 DNA reads TGTGCTAGTGGTTTGGTAGGAGGGTCCCGATTTAATGAGCAGTTCTTC. Amino acids: CASGLVGGSRFNEQFF.

The rearrangement joins TRBV5-1 to TRBJ2-5; 8 bases fit TRBD2. CDR1 is SGHRS, CDR2 YFSETQ, per germline. CDR3 length equals 15 residues. J was trimmed by 3 bases and V by 1 base; bases with no gene match: 5. CDR3 amino acids: CASSLNGGVKETQYF. The DNA of the CDR3 is TGCGCCAGCAGCTTGAACGGGGGGGTGAAAGAGACCCAGTACTTC.

On this clone itself: Compared with germline, one end of the junction differs, possibly owing to a read error. The V call is TRBV11-1, the J call TRBJ2-7, with 7 bases lining up with TRBD1. Germline V lookup: CDR1 SGHAT, CDR2 FQDESV (reference sequence). There are 12 residues in the CDR3. This chain's CDR3 is CASSFSGTALDF. CDR3 sequence (DNA): TGTGCCAGCAGCTTCTCCGGGACAGCGTTGGACTTC.

The gene calls are TRBV3-1 (or the pseudogene TRBV3-2) and TRBJ1-1; D is uncertain. Trimming shortened V by 0 bases and J by 1 base, and 6 bases separated the two germline ends. Germline CDR1 reads LGHDT; CDR2 reads YNNKEL (reference sequence). This CDR3 is built from 14 residues. The DNA for the CDR3 is TGTGCCAGCAGCCAAGAAATCGGGAACACTGAAGCTTTCTTT. Amino acids: CASSQEIGNTEAFF.

V is TRBV28 and J is TRBJ2-2, with 8 positions matching TRBD2. Germline CDR1 is MDHEN and CDR2 is SYDVKM. The CDR3 spans 15 residues. Trimming cost V 2 bases and J 5 bases; bases outside gene matches: 4. CDR3 loop: CASSLAGGDTGELFF. DNA of the CDR3: TGTGCCAGCAGTTTAGCGGGAGGAGATACCGGGGAGCTGTTTTTT.

Comments on this clone: The junction departs from germline at one end; a sequencing error may be responsible. The chain links TRBV6-5 to TRBJ1-1; tentative D call: TRBD1 (6 bases). The CDR3 is 13 residues long. Germline V CDR1 and CDR2: MNHEY, SVGAGI. As DNA, the CDR3 is TGTGCCAGCAGTTACGATGGGGGCACTGAGGCTTTCTTT. Protein sequence: CASSYDGGTEAFF.

This sequence joins TRBV18 and TRBJ1-4; 8 nucleotides align to TRBD1. Germline CDR1 and CDR2: KGHSH and LQKENI. This CDR3 contains 15 residues. The V segment lost 0 bases and the J segment 5 bases; nucleotides outside the gene matches: 2. This CDR3 reads CASSPPGQENEKLFF. The CDR3 bases are TGTGCCAGCTCACCACCGGGACAGGAAAATGAAAAACTGTTTTTT.

The chain links TRBV2 to TRBJ1-2; 7 bases line up with TRBD1. Germline V gene sequence: CDR1 SNHLY, CDR2 FYNNEI. V lost 5 bases, J lost 2 bases, and 5 bases stayed unmatched. This CDR3 region has 14 residues. The CDR3 region has the DNA TGTGCCAGCAGTACTCAGGGGGGCAACTATGGCTACACCTTC. It translates to CASSTQGGNYGYTF.

This chain links TRBV5-8 with TRBJ1-5; perhaps TRBD1 as D (5 bases). The germline V gene has CDR1 SGHTS and CDR2 YDEGEE. Trimming took 7 bases from V and 6 from J, leaving 26 bases between them. The CDR3 is 17 residues long. The CDR3 nucleotides read TGTGCCAGCCGCATTGCCGCTTATTTCGGGGGTAGTCAGCCCCAGCATTTT. It yields the protein CASRIAAYFGGSQPQHF.

The chain joins TRBV9 to TRBJ1-5; D ambiguous. CDR3 size: 14 residues. Germline V lookup: CDR1 SGDLS, CDR2 YYNGEE. The ends were cut back, 0 bases at V and 3 bases at J, with 7 bases in the middle. DNA for the CDR3: TGTGCCAGCAGCGTAGGCAGCGACAATCAGCCCCAGCATTTT. This codes for CASSVGSDNQPQHF. The full variable domain, completed using reference TRBV9 and TRBJ1-5, is DSGVTQTPKHLITATGQRVTLRCSPRSGDLSVYWYQQSLDQGLQFLIQYYNGEERAKGNILERFSAQQFPDLHSELNLSSLELGDSALYFCASSVGSDNQPQHFGDGTRLSIL.

V usage is TRBV4-1 and J usage is TRBJ1-2; 11 bases line up with TRBD1. V lost 1 base and J lost 3; bases outside the gene matches: 7. Germline CDR1 is MGHRA and CDR2 is YSYEKL. The CDR3 is 17 residues long. The CDR3 is CASSQGGTGGLDYGYTF. The CDR3 DNA sequence: TGCGCCAGCAGCCAAGGGGGGACAGGGGGTCTCGACTATGGCTACACCTTC.